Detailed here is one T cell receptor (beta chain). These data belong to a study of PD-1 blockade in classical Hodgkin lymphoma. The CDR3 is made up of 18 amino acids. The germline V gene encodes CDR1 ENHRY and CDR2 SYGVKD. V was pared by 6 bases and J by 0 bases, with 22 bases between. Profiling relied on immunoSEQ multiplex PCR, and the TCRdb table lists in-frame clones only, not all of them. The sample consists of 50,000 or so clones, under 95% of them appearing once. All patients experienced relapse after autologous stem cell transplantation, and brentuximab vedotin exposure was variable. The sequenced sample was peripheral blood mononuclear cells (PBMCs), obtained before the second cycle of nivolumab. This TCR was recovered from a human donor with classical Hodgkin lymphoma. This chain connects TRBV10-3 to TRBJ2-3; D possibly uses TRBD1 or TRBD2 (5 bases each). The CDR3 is CAISGAYLIDSSTDTQYF. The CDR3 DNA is TGTGCCATCAGCGGGGCCTATCTAATAGATTCTAGCACAGATACGCAGTATTTT.